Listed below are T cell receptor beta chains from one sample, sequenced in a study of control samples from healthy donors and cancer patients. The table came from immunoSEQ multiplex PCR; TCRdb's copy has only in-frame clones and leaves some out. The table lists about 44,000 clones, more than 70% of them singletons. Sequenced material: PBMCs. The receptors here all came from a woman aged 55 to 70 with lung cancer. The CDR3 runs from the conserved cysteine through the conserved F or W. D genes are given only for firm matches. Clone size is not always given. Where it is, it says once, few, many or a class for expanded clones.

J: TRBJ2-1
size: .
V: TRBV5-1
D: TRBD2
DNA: TGCGCCAGCAGCTTGCCTAGCGGGAGGGCCAATGAGCAGTTCTTC
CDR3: CASSLPSGRANEQFF

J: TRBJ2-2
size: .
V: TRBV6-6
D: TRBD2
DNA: TGTGCCAGCAGCGGGACTAAGCCAACCGGGGAGCTGTTTTTT
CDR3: CASSGTKPTGELFF

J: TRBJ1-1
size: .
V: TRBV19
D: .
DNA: TGTGCCAGTAGGCTCGGGGACCCCGCGGCGAACACTGAAGCTTTCTTT
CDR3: CASRLGDPAANTEAFF

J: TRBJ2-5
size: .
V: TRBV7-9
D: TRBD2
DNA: TGTGCCAGCAGCTTAGGCCGGACTAGCGGGAGTGAGACCCAGTACTTC
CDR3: CASSLGRTSGSETQYF

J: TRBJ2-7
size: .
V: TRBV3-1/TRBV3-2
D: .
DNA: TGTGCCAGCAGCCCCGTACAGGGAGTGGTCGAGCAGTACTTC
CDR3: CASSPVQGVVEQYF

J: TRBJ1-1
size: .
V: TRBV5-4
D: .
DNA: TGTGCCAGCAGCTACAGGAATGAAGCTTTCTTT
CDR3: CASSYRNEAFF

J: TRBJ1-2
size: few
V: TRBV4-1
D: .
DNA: TGCGCCAGCAGCCAAGAGGGTTGGGGTGGGTATGGCTACACCTTC
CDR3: CASSQEGWGGYGYTF

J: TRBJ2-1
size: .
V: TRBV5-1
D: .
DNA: TGCGCCAGCAGCCGACTAGACTCCTCCTACAATGAGCAGTTCTTC
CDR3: CASSRLDSSYNEQFF

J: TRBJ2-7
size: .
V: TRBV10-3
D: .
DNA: TGTGCCATCAGTGCGGGGAGCTCCTACGAGCAGTACTTC
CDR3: CAISAGSSYEQYF

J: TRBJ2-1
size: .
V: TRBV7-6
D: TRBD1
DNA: TGTGCCAGCAGCTTAGGCCAGGGGGCAATCAATGAGCAGTTCTTC
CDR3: CASSLGQGAINEQFF

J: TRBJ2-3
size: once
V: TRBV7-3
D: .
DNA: TGTGCCAGCAGCCAATACAGTAGCGGACTATTCACGGATACGCAGTATTTT
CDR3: CASSQYSSGLFTDTQYF

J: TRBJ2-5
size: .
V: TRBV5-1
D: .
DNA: TGCGCCAGCAGCTTGGGTCCTAGCGTTTCCCAAGTGAGGGAGACCCAGTACTTC
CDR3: CASSLGPSVSQVRETQYF

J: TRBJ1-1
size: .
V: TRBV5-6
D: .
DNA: TGTGCCAGCAGCTTGGGGGCCGGGGGGGCCACTGAAGCTTTCTTT
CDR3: CASSLGAGGATEAFF

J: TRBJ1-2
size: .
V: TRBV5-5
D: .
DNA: TGTGCCAGCAGCTTGGGCCTAGGGGTAGCCGGCTACACCTTC
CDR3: CASSLGLGVAGYTF

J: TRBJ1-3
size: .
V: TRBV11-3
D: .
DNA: TGTGCCAGCAGCTCCTCCCGGGGTTACCCCTCTGGAAACACCATATATTTT
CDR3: CASSSSRGYPSGNTIYF

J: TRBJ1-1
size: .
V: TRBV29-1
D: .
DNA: TGCAGCGTTGAAGATGCGACAGAGAACACTGAAGCTTTCTTT
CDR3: CSVEDATENTEAFF

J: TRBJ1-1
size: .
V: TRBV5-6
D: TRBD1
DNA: TGTGCCAGCAGCGGGGACAGGGGGTGGACTGAAGCTTTCTTT
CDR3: CASSGDRGWTEAFF

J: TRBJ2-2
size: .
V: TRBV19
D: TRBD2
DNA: TGTGCCAGTAGTATTAGACTAGCGGGAGTCGGGGAGCTGTTTTTT
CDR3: CASSIRLAGVGELFF

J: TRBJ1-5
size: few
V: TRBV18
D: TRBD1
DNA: TGTGCCAGCTCACGAGAGACAGGGGGCAACCAGCCCCAGCATTTT
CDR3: CASSRETGGNQPQHF

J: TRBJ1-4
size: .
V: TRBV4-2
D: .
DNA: TGTGCCAGCAGCCAAATTACAGAAAATGAAAAACTGTTTTTT
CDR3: CASSQITENEKLFF

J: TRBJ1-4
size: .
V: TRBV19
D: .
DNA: TGTGCCAGTAGTATAGGGGTCACTAATGAAAAACTGTTTTTT
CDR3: CASSIGVTNEKLFF

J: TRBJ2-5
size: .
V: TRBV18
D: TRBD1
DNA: TGTGCCAGCTCACCCTTGGACAGGGGCCGTGAGCAGTACTTC
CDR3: CASSPLDRGREQYF

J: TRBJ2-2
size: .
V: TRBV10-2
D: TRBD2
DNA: TGCGCCAGCAGGGGGACTAGCGTAGCCGGGGAGCTGTTTTTT
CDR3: CASRGTSVAGELFF

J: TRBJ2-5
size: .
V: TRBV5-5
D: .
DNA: TGTGCCAGCAGCATACGGACAGCCCAAGAGACCCAGTACTTC
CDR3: CASSIRTAQETQYF

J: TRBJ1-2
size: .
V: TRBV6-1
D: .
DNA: TGTGCCAGCAGTGATCCGCCAGGGGCCGGCTACACCTTC
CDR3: CASSDPPGAGYTF

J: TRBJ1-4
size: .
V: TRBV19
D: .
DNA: TGTGCCAGTAGTCAAACGGGGGGGGACGAAAAACTGTTTTTT
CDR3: CASSQTGGDEKLFF

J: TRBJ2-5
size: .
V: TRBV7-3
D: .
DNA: TGTGCCAGCAGCTGGACTGGAGTCCAAGAGACCCAGTACTTC
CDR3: CASSWTGVQETQYF

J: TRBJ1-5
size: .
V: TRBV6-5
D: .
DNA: TGTGCCAGCAGACCAACCTACTCGAGCAATCAGCCCCAGCATTTT
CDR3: CASRPTYSSNQPQHF

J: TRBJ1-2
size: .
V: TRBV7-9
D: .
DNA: TGTGCCAGCAGCCATCTTCCGGGAGACTATGGCTACACCTTC
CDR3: CASSHLPGDYGYTF

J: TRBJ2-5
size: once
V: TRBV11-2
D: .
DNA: TGTGCCAGCAGCCTTCAGGGATTTGGGACCCAGTACTTC
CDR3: CASSLQGFGTQYF

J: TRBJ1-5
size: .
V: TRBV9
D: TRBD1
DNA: TGTGCCAGCAGCGTTACTGTTAGGGGGCTCCAGCATTTT
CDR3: CASSVTVRGLQHF

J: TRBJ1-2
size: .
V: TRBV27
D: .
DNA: .
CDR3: CASSSSGQGASGYTF

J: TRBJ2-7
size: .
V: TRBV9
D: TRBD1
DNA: TGTGCCAGCAGCGGGGGGACAGGGGGCGAAGAGCAGTACTTC
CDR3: CASSGGTGGEEQYF

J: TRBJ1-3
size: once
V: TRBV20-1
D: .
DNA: TGCAGTGCTAAGTCTGGAAACACCATATATTTT
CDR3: CSAKSGNTIYF

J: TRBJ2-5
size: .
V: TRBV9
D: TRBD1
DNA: TGTGCCAGGAAACACAGGGGATCAAAAGAAGAGACCCAGTACTTC
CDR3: CARKHRGSKEETQYF

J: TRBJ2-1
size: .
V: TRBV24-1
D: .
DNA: TGTGCCACCAGTGATTTTGTCGCTAGCCCCAATGAGCAGTTCTTC
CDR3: CATSDFVASPNEQFF

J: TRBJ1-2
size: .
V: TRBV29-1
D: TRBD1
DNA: TGCAGCGTTGAAGTGGGGACAGGTCGAGGTGGCTACACCTTC
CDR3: CSVEVGTGRGGYTF

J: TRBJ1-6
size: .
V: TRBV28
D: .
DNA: TGTGCCAGCAGTTTGGCTCTTATCCAATCACCCCTCCACTTT
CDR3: CASSLALIQSPLHF

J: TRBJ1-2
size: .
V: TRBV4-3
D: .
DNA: TGCGCCAGCAGCCAAGGGACAGAACTCTATGGCTACACCTTC
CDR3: CASSQGTELYGYTF

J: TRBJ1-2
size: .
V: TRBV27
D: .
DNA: TGTGCCAGCAGTTTGCGACCGGGACACCACTATGGCTACACCTTC
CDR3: CASSLRPGHHYGYTF

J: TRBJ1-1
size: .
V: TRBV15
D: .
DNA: TGTGCCACCAGCAGAGGGGGGGGCAGGTCTGAAGCTTTCTTT
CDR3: CATSRGGGRSEAFF

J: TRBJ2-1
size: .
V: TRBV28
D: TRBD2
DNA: TGTGCCAGCTTTCCGGGACTAGCGAGTTACAATGAGCAGTTCTTC
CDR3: CASFPGLASYNEQFF

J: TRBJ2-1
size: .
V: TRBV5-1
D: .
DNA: TGCGCCAGCAGCCCCATCAGGGTAAATGAGCAGTTCTTC
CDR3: CASSPIRVNEQFF

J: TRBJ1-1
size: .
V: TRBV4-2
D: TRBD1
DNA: TGTGCCAGCAGCCAAGTCTCAGCGGACAGGGGTACTGAAGCTTTCTTT
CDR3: CASSQVSADRGTEAFF

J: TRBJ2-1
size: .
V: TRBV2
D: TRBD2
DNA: TGTGCCAGCGGGGCGGGAGGGGGTTACAATGAGCAGTTCTTC
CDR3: CASGAGGGYNEQFF

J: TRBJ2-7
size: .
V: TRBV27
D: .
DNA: TGTGCCAGCAGTTTAGCGGGTGCTAGCGACTACGAGCAGTACTTC
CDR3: CASSLAGASDYEQYF

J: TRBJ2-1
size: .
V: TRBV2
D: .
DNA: TGTGCCAGCAGTGATGGGCGGGCCCCTGGACCCTACAATGAGCAGTTCTTC
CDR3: CASSDGRAPGPYNEQFF

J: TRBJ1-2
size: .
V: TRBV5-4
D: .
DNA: TGTGCCAGCAGCCGCATGGGGGGGGCGGATGGCTACACCTTC
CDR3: CASSRMGGADGYTF

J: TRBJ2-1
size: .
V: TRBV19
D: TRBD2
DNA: TGTGCCAGTAGGTCATCCGGACTAGACGCCCTGCGATGGGGCAATGAGCAGTTCTTC
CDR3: CASRSSGLDALRWGNEQFF

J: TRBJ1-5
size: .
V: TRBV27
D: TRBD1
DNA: TGTGCCAGCCGAACCGGGACAGGGATCCATCAGCCCCAGCATTTT
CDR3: CASRTGTGIHQPQHF

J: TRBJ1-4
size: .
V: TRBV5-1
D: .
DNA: TGCGCCAGTTCGGGAGGCGAAAAACTGTTTTTT
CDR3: CASSGGEKLFF

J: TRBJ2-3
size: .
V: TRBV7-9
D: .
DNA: TGTGCCAGCAGCTTAACGGCAGATACGCAGTATTTT
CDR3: CASSLTADTQYF

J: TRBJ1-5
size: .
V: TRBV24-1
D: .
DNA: TGTGCCACCAGTGATCCGTCCGGGACGGGGAATCAGCCCCAGCATTTT
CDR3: CATSDPSGTGNQPQHF

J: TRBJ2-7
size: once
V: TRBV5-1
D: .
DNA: TGCGCCAGCAGCCGAAACGGGGACATCTACTACGAGCAGTACTTC
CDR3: CASSRNGDIYYEQYF

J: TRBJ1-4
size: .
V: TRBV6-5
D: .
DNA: TGTGCCAGCGGCGGCTTAGAGGAGGAAAAACTGTTTTTT
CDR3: CASGGLEEEKLFF

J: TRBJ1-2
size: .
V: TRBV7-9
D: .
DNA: TGTGCCAGCAGCTTAGAATATGGGATCTATGGCTACACCTTC
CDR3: CASSLEYGIYGYTF

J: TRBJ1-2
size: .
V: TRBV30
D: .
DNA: TGTGCCCAGATTAATGGTTGGGGAGGCTACACCTTC
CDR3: CAQINGWGGYTF

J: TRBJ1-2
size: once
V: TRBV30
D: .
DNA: TGTGCCTGGAGTGAGGAGGGGCCTCTGACACGGACGGGCTACACCTTC
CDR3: CAWSEEGPLTRTGYTF

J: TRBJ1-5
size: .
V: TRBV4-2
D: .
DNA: TGTGCCAGCAGCCAAGAGGGGGGTCAGCCCCAGCATTTT
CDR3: CASSQEGGQPQHF

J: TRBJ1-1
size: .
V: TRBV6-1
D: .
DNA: TGTGCCAGCAGTGAAGAATGGACGAGAATGGCTTTCTTT
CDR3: CASSEEWTRMAFF